The 27 T cell receptor beta chains reported below all come from one sample, sequenced in a study of control samples from healthy donors and cancer patients. The assay was immunoSEQ multiplex PCR, and TCRdb's table has in-frame clones only and misses some. The table includes approximately 150,000 clones, 75% to 95% detected once. Material: blood. These receptor sequences come from a man aged 30 to 39 in good health.

The chain joins TRBV30 to TRBJ1-4; D is possibly TRBD1 (6 bases). Between the trimmed V and J ends, which lost 0 bases and 6 bases, there was a span of 11 bases. Germline values: CDR1 GTSNPN, CDR2 SVGIG (reference sequence). The CDR3 length is 14 residues. The DNA for the CDR3 is TGTGCCTGGAGTGTGGGGGGGGCTTATGAAAAACTGTTTTTT. Encoded protein: CAWSVGGAYEKLFF. Filled out from reference TRBV30 and TRBJ1-4, the complete variable domain reads SQTIHQWPATLVQPVGSPLSLECTVEGTSNPNLYWYRQAAGRGLQLLFYSVGIGQISSEVPQNLSASRPQDRQFILSSKKLLLSDSGFYLCAWSVGGAYEKLFFGSGTQLSVL.

This chain joins TRBV27 and TRBJ2-3; D tentatively fits TRBD1 or TRBD2 (6 bases each). The CDR3 is made up of 15 amino acids. CDR1 is MNHEY and CDR2 is SMNVEV in the germline V gene (reference sequence). V was pared by 2 bases and J by 4 bases, with 13 bases between. CDR3 nucleotides: TGTGCCAGCAGTTTAATCCCGGGGGCGGCAGATACGCAGTATTTT. It codes for CASSLIPGAADTQYF.

J is TRBJ1-4 and V is TRBV7-9, with TRBD1 matching 8 bases. After removal of 3 bases from V and 0 bases from J, the junction contained 6 bases not matched to a gene. CDR3 length: 17 amino acids. CDR1 and CDR2 from the germline V gene are SEHNR and FQNEAQ (reference sequence). The CDR3 is CASSLDRDPATNEKLFF. The CDR3 DNA follows: TGTGCCAGCAGCTTGGACAGGGACCCTGCAACTAATGAAAAACTGTTTTTT.

The CDR3 nucleotides read TGTGCCAGCAGCCTCACCGGGACAGGGGTTGAAGCTTTCTTT. Translation: CASSLTGTGVEAFF. J is TRBJ1-1 and V is TRBV7-3, with 10 bases lining up with TRBD1. This CDR3 is 14 amino acids long. Germline V gives CDR1 SGHTA, CDR2 FQGTGA. V lost 5 bases, J lost 7 bases, and 7 bases stayed unmatched.

V and J are TRBV2 and TRBJ1-2; 8 bases are a match to TRBD1. J was trimmed by 6 bases and V by 1 base; bases with no gene match: 10. The CDR3 consists of 16 residues. The V gene's germline CDR1 is SNHLY and CDR2 FYNNEI. Here the CDR3 reads CASSEEDRGISNGYTF. The DNA of the CDR3 is TGTGCCAGCAGTGAAGAAGACAGGGGCATCTCTAATGGCTACACCTTC.

The table lists this clone with a count of one. The gene calls are TRBV6-5 and TRBJ2-3, with 7 bases fitting TRBD2. This CDR3 is 11 amino acids long. Losses at the gene ends were 8 bases for V and 8 bases for J; bases not matched to a gene: 4. CDR1 is MNHEY, CDR2 SVGAGI, per germline. The CDR3 here is CASLGGGTQYF. The CDR3 bases are TGTGCCAGCCTGGGGGGGGGTACGCAGTATTTT.

The chain combines TRBV5-1 with TRBJ2-7; possibly TRBD2 for D (6 bases). The CDR3 extends over 13 amino acids. Trimming shortened V by 3 bases and J by 0 bases, and 7 bases separated the two germline ends. Germline loops: CDR1 SGHRS, CDR2 YFSETQ. The CDR3 nucleotides read TGCGCCAGCAGCTACGGGAGCTCCTACGAGCAGTACTTC. Its protein product is CASSYGSSYEQYF. Combining the CDR3 with reference TRBV5-1 and TRBJ2-7 gives the whole variable domain KAGVTQTPRYLIKTRGQQVTLSCSPISGHRSVSWYQQTPGQGLQFLFEYFSETQRNKGNFPGRFSGRQFSNSRSEMNVSTLELGDSALYLCASSYGSSYEQYFGPGTRLTVT.

This chain joins TRBV15 and TRBJ1-5, with D perhaps TRBD1 (5 bases). The CDR3 has 16 amino acids. Germline CDR1 is LNHNV and CDR2 is YYDKDF (reference sequence). V gave up 0 bases and J gave up 6 bases, with 15 bases separating them. The DNA of the CDR3 is TGTGCCACCAGCAGAGATTTTGGGCAGGGCGGTCAGCCCCAGCATTTT. Translation gives CATSRDFGQGGQPQHF.

The chain links TRBV6-2 or TRBV6-3 to TRBJ2-6; TRBD2 aligns across 9 bases. Germline CDR1 MNHEY, CDR2 SVGEGT. With V trimmed by 2 bases and J by 0 bases, 5 bases remained unmatched. This CDR3 is built from 18 residues. The CDR3 loop reads CASSYGAGGNSGANVLTF. CDR3 DNA sequence: TGTGCCAGCAGTTACGGAGCGGGGGGCAACTCTGGGGCCAACGTCCTGACTTTC.

This sequence joins TRBV9 and TRBJ1-6; D unclear. Germline V gene lookup returns CDR1 SGDLS and CDR2 YYNGEE. This CDR3 region has 16 residues. V lost 2 bases and J 1 base, leaving 10 bases between the germline ends. DNA of the CDR3: TGTGCCAGCAGCGTTTCCTCTTCATCCTATAATTCACCCCTCCACTTT. Its protein is CASSVSSSSYNSPLHF. Variable domain in full (rest from reference TRBV9 and TRBJ1-6): DSGVTQTPKHLITATGQRVTLRCSPRSGDLSVYWYQQSLDQGLQFLIQYYNGEERAKGNILERFSAQQFPDLHSELNLSSLELGDSALYFCASSVSSSSYNSPLHFGNGTRLTVT.

The rearrangement uses TRBV21-1 and TRBJ1-3. TRBV21-1 is tagged as a pseudogene. The CDR3 has 17 amino acids. CDR3 amino acids: CASSKARGSPSGNTIYF. The CDR3, as DNA: TGTGCCAGCAGCAAAGCGCGGGGCAGTCCCTCTGGAAACACCATATATTTT.

V usage is TRBV7-9 and J usage is TRBJ2-2; D gene ambiguous. V gave up 6 bases and J gave up 1 base, with 12 bases separating them. The CDR3 loop spans 15 amino acids. In germline, CDR1 is SEHNR, CDR2 FQNEAQ (reference sequence). Here the CDR3 DNA reads TGTGCCAGCAGATCTGAGCAACTGAACACCGGGGAGCTGTTTTTT. This gives the protein CASRSEQLNTGELFF.

This chain uses TRBV10-3 with TRBJ2-1, with 11 bases matching TRBD2. The CDR3 length is 15 residues. Germline-derived CDR1 and CDR2 are ENHRY and SYGVKD. V dropped 10 bases and J dropped 4; count of bases not matched to a gene: 9. CDR3 loop: CASTEIAGGYNEQFF. The CDR3 nucleotides are TGTGCCAGCACGGAAATAGCGGGGGGGTACAATGAGCAGTTCTTC.

This chain links TRBV11-1 with TRBJ2-7, with TRBD1 matching over 7 bases. Unmatched junction bases numbered 8, after V lost 6 bases and J lost 6 bases. Looked up from germline, CDR1 is SGHAT and CDR2 is FQDESV (reference sequence). The CDR3 sequence is 13 residues long. In nucleotides, the CDR3 is TGTGCCAGCAGAAGGGACAGTTTCGCCGAGCAGTACTTC. Translating gives CASRRDSFAEQYF.

The chain carries TRBV15 and TRBJ1-2; possibly TRBD1 for D (5 bases). The CDR3 covers 14 residues. Trimming pared 0 bases from V and 7 bases from J, leaving 12 bases between. The germline V gene has CDR1 LNHNV and CDR2 YYDKDF (reference sequence). The CDR3 is CATSRDFGGSGYTF. The CDR3 bases are TGTGCCACCAGCAGAGATTTTGGGGGGTCTGGCTACACCTTC.

This chain links TRBV6-5 with TRBJ1-2; D uncertain. The V gene's germline CDR1 is MNHEY and CDR2 SVGAGI. The CDR3 consists of 14 residues. Trimming stripped 2 bases from V and 2 bases from J, with 9 bases between. CDR3 DNA: TGTGCCAGCAGTTACGTTGGGCCGAACTATGGCTACACCTTC. The encoded protein is CASSYVGPNYGYTF.

This rearrangement joins TRBV11-2 to TRBJ1-6; D is uncertain. There are 14 residues in the CDR3. Germline-derived CDR1 and CDR2 are SGHAT and FQNNGV. V lost 3 bases and J 8 bases, leaving 11 bases between the germline ends. Written as DNA, the CDR3 is TGTGCCAGCAGCTTCGGTGACGGGGATTCACCCCTCCACTTT. This codes for CASSFGDGDSPLHF.

The J gene is TRBJ2-1, the V gene TRBV5-1; D possibly corresponds to TRBD2 (6 bases). Germline CDR1 reads SGHRS; CDR2 reads YFSETQ. The CDR3 has 12 residues. Trimming removed 6 bases at V and 9 bases at J, with 13 bases between. The CDR3 nucleotides are TGCGCCAGCACCATGGGGGGTAGTGAGCAGTTCTTC. Its protein product is CASTMGGSEQFF.

The chain is built from TRBV28 and TRBJ2-2; 7 positions match TRBD1. This CDR3 is built from 14 residues. After removal of 5 bases from V and 5 bases from J, the junction contained 5 bases not matched to a gene. The germline CDR1 and CDR2 sequences are MDHEN and SYDVKM. Written as DNA, the CDR3 is TGTGCCAGCAGTCCAGACAGGGAAACCGGGGAGCTGTTTTTT. Translated, it gives CASSPDRETGELFF.

The chain links TRBV30 to TRBJ1-3; 9 positions match TRBD1. Germline CDR1 GTSNPN, CDR2 SVGIG (reference sequence). The V segment lost 1 base and the J segment 3 bases; nucleotides outside the gene matches: 4. The CDR3 runs 15 residues. The DNA of the CDR3 is TGTGCCTGGAGTGGGGGACAGGGCCGTGGAAACACCATATATTTT. It codes for CAWSGGQGRGNTIYF.

This chain connects TRBV30 to TRBJ1-3; D is uncertain. CDR1 and CDR2 (germline): GTSNPN, SVGIG (reference sequence). The CDR3 runs to 17 residues. With 0 bases removed from V and 0 bases from J, the gap between germline ends came to 15 bases. The chain's CDR3 is CAWSVLPGPLSGNTIYF. The CDR3 coding sequence is TGTGCCTGGAGTGTACTCCCCGGACCTCTCTCTGGAAACACCATATATTTT. Based on the CDR3 plus reference TRBV30 and TRBJ1-3, the full variable domain is SQTIHQWPATLVQPVGSPLSLECTVEGTSNPNLYWYRQAAGRGLQLLFYSVGIGQISSEVPQNLSASRPQDRQFILSSKKLLLSDSGFYLCAWSVLPGPLSGNTIYFGEGSWLTVV.

The chain employs TRBV6-1 and TRBJ1-5; D not resolved. Trimming removed 0 bases from V and 0 bases from J, with 15 bases in between. This CDR3 is built from 18 residues. CDR1 and CDR2 from the germline V gene are MNHNS and SASEGT. The CDR3, as DNA: TGTGCCAGCAGTGAAGCGGAAGGAGGGTTCCATAGCAATCAGCCCCAGCATTTT. This encodes CASSEAEGGFHSNQPQHF.

The chain employs TRBV5-1 and TRBJ1-4, with a weak D call TRBD1 (5 bases). This CDR3 region has 15 residues. V was shortened by 5 bases and J by 0 bases, with 11 bases between the two germline ends. The germline V gene encodes CDR1 SGHRS and CDR2 YFSETQ. The CDR3 protein is CASSSGIPTNEKLFF. The CDR3 DNA reads TGCGCCAGCAGTTCAGGGATACCAACTAATGAAAAACTGTTTTTT. The variable domain in full, with the rest retrieved from reference TRBV5-1 and TRBJ1-4, is KAGVTQTPRYLIKTRGQQVTLSCSPISGHRSVSWYQQTPGQGLQFLFEYFSETQRNKGNFPGRFSGRQFSNSRSEMNVSTLELGDSALYLCASSSGIPTNEKLFFGSGTQLSVL.

The count of this clone is one. This chain uses TRBV7-9 with TRBJ2-2; D gene uncertain. The CDR3 loop spans 13 amino acids. Trimming cost V 4 bases and J 7 bases, with 10 bases left between them. Germline V gives CDR1 SEHNR, CDR2 FQNEAQ (reference sequence). The CDR3 loop is CASSYSLSGELFF. In nucleotides, the CDR3 is TGTGCCAGCAGCTATAGCCTAAGCGGGGAGCTGTTTTTT. Full variable domain (rest looked up from reference TRBV7-9 and TRBJ2-2): DTGVSQNPRHKITKRGQNVTFRCDPISEHNRLYWYRQTLGQGPEFLTYFQNEAQLEKSRLLSDRFSAERPKGSFSTLEIQRTEQGDSAMYLCASSYSLSGELFFGEGSRLTVL.

This chain uses TRBV30 with TRBJ2-2; 10 bases line up with TRBD1. Trimming removed 5 bases from V and 7 bases from J; junction bases left unmatched: 7. CDR3 size: 14 residues. CDR1 GTSNPN and CDR2 SVGIG come from the germline V gene (reference sequence). As DNA, the CDR3 is TGTGCCTGGGGAAAGGGACAGGGGATCGGGGAGCTGTTTTTT. It specifies CAWGKGQGIGELFF.

The chain uses TRBV6-5 and TRBJ1-5, with D perhaps TRBD1 (5 bases). The CDR3 runs 15 residues. V was pared by 6 bases and J by 7 bases, with 19 bases between. Germline assignment: CDR1 MNHEY and CDR2 SVGAGI. DNA for the CDR3: TGTGCCAGCAGCGACTTGGGGGGTGGAGGGCAGCCCCAGCATTTT. Residues: CASSDLGGGGQPQHF.

This chain connects TRBV5-6 to TRBJ2-7; D gene unclear. V gave up 4 bases and J gave up 6 bases, with 17 bases separating them. CDR1 SGHDT and CDR2 YYEEEE come from the germline V gene. The CDR3 consists of 14 residues. Here the CDR3 DNA reads TGTGCCAGCAGCGGTGTGAGGATCAGTGGCGAGCAGTACTTC. Translated, it gives CASSGVRISGEQYF.